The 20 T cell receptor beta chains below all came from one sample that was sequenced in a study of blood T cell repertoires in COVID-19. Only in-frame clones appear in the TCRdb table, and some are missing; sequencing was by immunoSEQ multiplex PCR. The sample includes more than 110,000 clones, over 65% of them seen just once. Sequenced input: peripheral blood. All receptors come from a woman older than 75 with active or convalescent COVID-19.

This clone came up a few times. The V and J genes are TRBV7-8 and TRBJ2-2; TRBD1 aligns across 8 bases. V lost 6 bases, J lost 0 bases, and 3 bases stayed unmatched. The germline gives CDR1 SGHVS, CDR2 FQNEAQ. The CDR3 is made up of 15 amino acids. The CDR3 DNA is TGTGCCAGCAGACCAGGGGGCCCGAACACCGGGGAGCTGTTTTTT. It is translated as CASRPGGPNTGELFF.

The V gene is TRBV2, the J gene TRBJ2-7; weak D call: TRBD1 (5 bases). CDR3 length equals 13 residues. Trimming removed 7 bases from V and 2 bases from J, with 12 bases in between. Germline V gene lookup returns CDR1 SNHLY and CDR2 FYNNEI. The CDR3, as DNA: TGTGCCAGCACCACGGCAGGGACCTACGAGCAGTACTTC. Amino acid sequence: CASTTAGTYEQYF.

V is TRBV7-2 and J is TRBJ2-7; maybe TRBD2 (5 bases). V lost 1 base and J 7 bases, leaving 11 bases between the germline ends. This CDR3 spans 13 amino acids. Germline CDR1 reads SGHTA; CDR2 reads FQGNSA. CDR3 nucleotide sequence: TGTGCCAGCAGCTTAGGGCGGGCTTGGGAGCAGTACTTC. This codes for CASSLGRAWEQYF.

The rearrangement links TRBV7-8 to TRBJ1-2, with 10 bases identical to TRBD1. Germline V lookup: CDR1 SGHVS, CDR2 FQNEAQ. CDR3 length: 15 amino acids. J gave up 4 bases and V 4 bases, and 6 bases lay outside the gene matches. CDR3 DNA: TGTGCCAGCAGCTCCGGGACAGGGGTAGGCTATGGCTACACCTTC. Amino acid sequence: CASSSGTGVGYGYTF. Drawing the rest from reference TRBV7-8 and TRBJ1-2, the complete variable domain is GAGVSQSPRYKVAKRGQDVALRCDPISGHVSLFWYQQALGQGPEFLTYFQNEAQLDKSGLPSDRFFAERPEGSVSTLKIQRTQQEDSAVYLCASSSGTGVGYGYTFGSGTRLTVV.

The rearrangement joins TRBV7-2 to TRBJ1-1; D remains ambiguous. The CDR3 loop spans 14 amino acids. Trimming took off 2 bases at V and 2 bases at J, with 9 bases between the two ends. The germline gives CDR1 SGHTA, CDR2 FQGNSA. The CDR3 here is CASSLSAGNTEAFF. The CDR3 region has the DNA TGTGCCAGCAGCTTATCCGCCGGTAACACTGAAGCTTTCTTT.

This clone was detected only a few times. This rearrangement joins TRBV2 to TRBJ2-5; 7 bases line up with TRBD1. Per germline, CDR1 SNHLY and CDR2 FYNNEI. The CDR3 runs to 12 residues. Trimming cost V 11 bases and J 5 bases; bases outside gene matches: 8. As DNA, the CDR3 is TGTGCCGGGGGACAGCGGACGGAGACCCAGTACTTC. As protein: CAGGQRTETQYF.

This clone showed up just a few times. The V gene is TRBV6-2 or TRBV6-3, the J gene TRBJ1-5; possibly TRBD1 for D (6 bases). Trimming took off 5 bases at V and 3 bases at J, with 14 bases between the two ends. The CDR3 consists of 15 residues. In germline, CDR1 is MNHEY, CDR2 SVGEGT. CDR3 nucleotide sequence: TGTGCCAGCAGTCTCGACGGGACATCCAATCAGCCCCAGCATTTT. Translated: CASSLDGTSNQPQHF.

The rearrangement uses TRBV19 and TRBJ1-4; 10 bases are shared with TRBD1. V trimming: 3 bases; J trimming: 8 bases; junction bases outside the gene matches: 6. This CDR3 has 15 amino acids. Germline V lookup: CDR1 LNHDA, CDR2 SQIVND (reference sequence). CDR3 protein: CASSIRDRGHEKLFF. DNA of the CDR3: TGTGCCAGTAGTATCAGGGACAGGGGTCACGAAAAACTGTTTTTT.

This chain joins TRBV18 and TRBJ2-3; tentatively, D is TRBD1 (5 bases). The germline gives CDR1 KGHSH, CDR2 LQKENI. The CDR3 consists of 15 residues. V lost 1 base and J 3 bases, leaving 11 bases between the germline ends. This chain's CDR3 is CASSPQGMGTDTQYF. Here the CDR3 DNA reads TGTGCCAGCTCACCACAGGGGATGGGGACAGATACGCAGTATTTT.

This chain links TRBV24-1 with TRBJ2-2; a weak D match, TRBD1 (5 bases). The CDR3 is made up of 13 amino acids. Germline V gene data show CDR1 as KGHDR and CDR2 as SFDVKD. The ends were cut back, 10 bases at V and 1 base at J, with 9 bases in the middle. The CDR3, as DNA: TGTGCCACGGGGCAGGGGAACACCGGGGAGCTGTTTTTT. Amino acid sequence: CATGQGNTGELFF.

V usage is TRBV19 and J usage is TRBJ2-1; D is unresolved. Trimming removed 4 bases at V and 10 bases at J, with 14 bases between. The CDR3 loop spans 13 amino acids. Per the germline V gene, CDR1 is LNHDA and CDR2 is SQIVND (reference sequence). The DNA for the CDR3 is TGTGCCAGTAGTACCACCCGATCTAAGGAGCAGTTCTTC. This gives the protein CASSTTRSKEQFF.

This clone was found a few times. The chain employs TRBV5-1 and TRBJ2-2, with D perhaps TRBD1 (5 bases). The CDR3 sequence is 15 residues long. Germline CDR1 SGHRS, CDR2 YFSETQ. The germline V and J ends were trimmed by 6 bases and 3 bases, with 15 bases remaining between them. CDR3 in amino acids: CASTFDWGDTGELFF. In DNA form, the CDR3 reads TGCGCCAGCACCTTTGACTGGGGCGACACCGGGGAGCTGTTTTTT.

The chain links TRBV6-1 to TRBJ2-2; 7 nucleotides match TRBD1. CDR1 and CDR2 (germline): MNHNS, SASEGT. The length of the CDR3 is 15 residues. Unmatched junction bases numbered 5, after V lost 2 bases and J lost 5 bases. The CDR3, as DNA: TGTGCCAGCAGTGAAAACAGGGGACGGACCGGGGAGCTGTTTTTT. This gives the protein CASSENRGRTGELFF.

The CDR3 spells CASSQAAGVSRSPLHF. Written as DNA, the CDR3 is TGCGCCAGCAGCCAAGCCGCAGGGGTTTCTCGCTCACCCCTCCACTTT. This chain uses TRBV4-3 with TRBJ1-6, with D possibly matching TRBD1 (6 bases). CDR1 and CDR2 from the germline V gene are LGHNA and YSLEER. This CDR3 has 16 amino acids. V was shortened by 1 base and J by 10 bases, with 17 bases between the two germline ends.

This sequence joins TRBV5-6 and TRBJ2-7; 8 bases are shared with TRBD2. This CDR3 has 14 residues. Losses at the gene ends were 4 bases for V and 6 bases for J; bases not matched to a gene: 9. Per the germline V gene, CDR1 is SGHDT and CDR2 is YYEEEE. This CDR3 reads CASSPGPGTSEQYF. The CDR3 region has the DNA TGTGCCAGCAGCCCAGGCCCGGGGACTAGCGAGCAGTACTTC.

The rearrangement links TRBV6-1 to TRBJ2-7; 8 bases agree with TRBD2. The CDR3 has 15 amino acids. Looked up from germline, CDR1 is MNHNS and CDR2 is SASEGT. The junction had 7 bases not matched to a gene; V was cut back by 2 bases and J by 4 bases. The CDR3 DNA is TGTGCCAGCAGTGAATCGGGGGGGGGTTCATACGAGCAGTACTTC. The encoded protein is CASSESGGGSYEQYF.

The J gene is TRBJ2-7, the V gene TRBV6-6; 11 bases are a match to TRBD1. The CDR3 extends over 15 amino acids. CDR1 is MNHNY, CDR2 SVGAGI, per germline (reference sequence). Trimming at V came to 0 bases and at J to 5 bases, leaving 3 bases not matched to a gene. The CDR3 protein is CASSYSGQGVHEQYF. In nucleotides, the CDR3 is TGTGCCAGCAGTTACTCGGGACAGGGGGTTCACGAGCAGTACTTC.

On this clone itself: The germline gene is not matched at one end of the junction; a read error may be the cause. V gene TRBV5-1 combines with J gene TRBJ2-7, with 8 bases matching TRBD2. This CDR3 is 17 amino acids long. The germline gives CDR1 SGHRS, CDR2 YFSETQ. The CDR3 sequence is CASSLAPGGLTSYEQCF. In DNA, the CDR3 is TGCGCCAGCAGCTTGGCCCCGGGGGGGCTTACATCCTACGAGCAGTGCTTC.

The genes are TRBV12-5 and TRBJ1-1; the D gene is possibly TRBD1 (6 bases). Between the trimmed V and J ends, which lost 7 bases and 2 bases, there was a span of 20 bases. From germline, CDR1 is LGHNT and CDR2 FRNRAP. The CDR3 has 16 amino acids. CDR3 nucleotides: TGTGCTAGTGCCACTGCCGGGACAAAGCTTAACACTGAAGCTTTCTTT. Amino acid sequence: CASATAGTKLNTEAFF.

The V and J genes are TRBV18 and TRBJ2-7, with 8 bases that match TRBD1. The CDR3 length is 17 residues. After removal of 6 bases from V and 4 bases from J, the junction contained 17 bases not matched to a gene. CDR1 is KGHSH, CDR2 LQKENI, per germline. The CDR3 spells CASSPTLQTGASYEQYF. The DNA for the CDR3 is TGTGCCAGCTCTCCAACACTACAGACAGGGGCTTCATACGAGCAGTACTTC.